This note documents a single T cell receptor beta chain sequence. The antigen remains unidentified. Use of 60 Vbeta and 13 Jbeta primers characterized the PCR. Data came from immunoSEQ multiplex PCR; TCRdb stores just in-frame clones and leaves some out. This table holds about 97,000 clones, over 8% found once. The data were obtained in a study of cytomegalovirus exposure and HLA in healthy donors. Study overall: Earlier sequencing of about 179 million T cells yielded fewer than 140 million unique TCR beta sequences. Around 86 million unique TCRs, all from HLA-typed donors, were included in an early release of the data. Broader study findings: The investigators catalogued under 200 TCR beta chains as cytomegalovirus-associated. The presence/absence work took it that sequencing depth was about the same across donors.

V lost 5 bases, J lost 0 bases, and 23 bases lay in between. This CDR3 is 20 amino acids long. Germline-derived CDR1 and CDR2 are SGHTA and FQGTGA. This sequence joins TRBV7-3 and TRBJ2-6; no definite D call. Sequenced input: PBMCs. The clonotype comes from a man between 50 and 59 years old in good health and CMV-seropositive. Here the CDR3 reads CASSTRRSFPPGSGANVLTF. DNA of the CDR3: TGTGCCAGCAGCACAAGGCGGTCATTCCCGCCCGGCTCTGGGGCCAACGTCCTGACTTTC.